This entry concerns a single T cell receptor beta chain. Antigen unknown. Germline V lookup: CDR1 MNHEY, CDR2 SVGEGT. V trimming: 2 bases; J trimming: 6 bases; junction bases outside the gene matches: 0. This CDR3 region has 14 residues. The sample is drawn from a study of T-cell memory formation after mild COVID-19. TCRdb analysed the 5' RACE reads with MiXCR anew, one entry per CDR3 protein. The table shows roughly 260,000 distinct CDR3 sequences, with about 16% occurring only once. Notes on the study in general: Among clones peaking at day 37 in the second wave, SARS-CoV-2 specificity remained unconfirmed.

The TCR comes from a man between 18 and 29 years old who had mild COVID-19 (a few samples of this study predate the infection). Cell type and time point are not known. The rearrangement links TRBV6-2 or TRBV6-3 to TRBJ1-5, with 11 bases aligning to TRBD1. Sequenced material: PBMCs or a T cell subset sorted from them (not recorded which). CDR3 amino acids: CASSYGQGAQPQHF. DNA for the CDR3: TGTGCCAGCAGTTACGGACAGGGGGCTCAGCCCCAGCATTTT.